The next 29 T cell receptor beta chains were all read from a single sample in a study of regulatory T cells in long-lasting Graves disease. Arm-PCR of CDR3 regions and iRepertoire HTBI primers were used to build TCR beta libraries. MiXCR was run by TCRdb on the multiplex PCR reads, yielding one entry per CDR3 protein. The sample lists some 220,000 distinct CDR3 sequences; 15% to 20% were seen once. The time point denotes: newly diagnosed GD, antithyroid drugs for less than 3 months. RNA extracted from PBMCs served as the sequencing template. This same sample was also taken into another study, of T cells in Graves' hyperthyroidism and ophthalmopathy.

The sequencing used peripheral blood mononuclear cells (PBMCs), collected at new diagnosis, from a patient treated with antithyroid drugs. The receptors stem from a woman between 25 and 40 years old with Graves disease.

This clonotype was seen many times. The CDR3 DNA sequence: TGCAGTGCTAGGCTACAGGGGCATGGCTACACCTTC. This sequence encodes CSARLQGHGYTF. This chain links TRBV20-1 with TRBJ1-2, with 7 nucleotides matching TRBD1. The CDR3 has 12 amino acids. Trimming removed 3 bases from V and 6 bases from J; junction bases left unmatched: 4. Germline V gives CDR1 DFQATT, CDR2 SNEGSKA (reference sequence).

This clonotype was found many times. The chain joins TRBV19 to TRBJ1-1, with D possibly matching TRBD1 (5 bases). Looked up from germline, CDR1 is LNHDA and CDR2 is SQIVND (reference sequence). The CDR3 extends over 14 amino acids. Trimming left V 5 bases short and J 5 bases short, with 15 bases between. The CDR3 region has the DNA TGTGCCAGTAGTTTCGCAGGGAGGAAGACTGAAGCTTTCTTT. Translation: CASSFAGRKTEAFF.

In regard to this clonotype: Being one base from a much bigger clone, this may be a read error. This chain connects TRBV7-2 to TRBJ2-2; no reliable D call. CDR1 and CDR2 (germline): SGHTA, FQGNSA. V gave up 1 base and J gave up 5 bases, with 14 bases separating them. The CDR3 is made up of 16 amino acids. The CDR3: CASSLGRTSRTGELFF. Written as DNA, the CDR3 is TGTGCCAGCAGCTTAGGGCGTACTTCGAGGACCGGGGAGCTGTTTTTT.

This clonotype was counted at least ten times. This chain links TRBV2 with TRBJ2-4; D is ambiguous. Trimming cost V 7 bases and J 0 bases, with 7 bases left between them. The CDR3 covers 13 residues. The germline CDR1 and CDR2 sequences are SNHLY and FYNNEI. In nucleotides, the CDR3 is TGTGCCAGCACGGCAGTAGCCAAAAACATTCAGTACTTC. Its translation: CASTAVAKNIQYF.

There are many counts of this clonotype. CDR3 in amino acids: CASSEARARDNYGYTF. CDR3 coding DNA: TGTGCCAGCAGTGAAGCACGCGCCCGGGACAACTATGGCTACACCTTC. The gene calls are TRBV2 and TRBJ1-2; perhaps TRBD1 as D (5 bases). Trimming left V 0 bases short and J 2 bases short, with 13 bases between. Germline V CDR1 and CDR2: SNHLY, FYNNEI. This CDR3 is 16 amino acids long.

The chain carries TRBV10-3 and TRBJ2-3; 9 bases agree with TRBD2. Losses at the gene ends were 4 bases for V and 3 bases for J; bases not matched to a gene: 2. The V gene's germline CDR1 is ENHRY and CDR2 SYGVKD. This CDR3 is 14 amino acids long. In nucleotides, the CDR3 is TGTGCCATCAGTGTAGCGGGAGAGACAGATACGCAGTATTTT. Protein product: CAISVAGETDTQYF.

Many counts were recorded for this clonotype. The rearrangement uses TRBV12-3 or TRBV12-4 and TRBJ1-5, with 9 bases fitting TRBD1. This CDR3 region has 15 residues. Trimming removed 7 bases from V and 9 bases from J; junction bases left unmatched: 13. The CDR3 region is CASTKPGQGISPQHF. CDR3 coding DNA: TGTGCCAGCACTAAACCGGGACAGGGCATATCGCCCCAGCATTTT.

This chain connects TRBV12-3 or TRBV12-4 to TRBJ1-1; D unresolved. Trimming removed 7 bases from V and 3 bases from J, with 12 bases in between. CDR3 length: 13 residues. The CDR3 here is CASTLTGYTEAFF. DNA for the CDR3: TGTGCCAGCACCCTAACCGGGTACACTGAAGCTTTCTTT.

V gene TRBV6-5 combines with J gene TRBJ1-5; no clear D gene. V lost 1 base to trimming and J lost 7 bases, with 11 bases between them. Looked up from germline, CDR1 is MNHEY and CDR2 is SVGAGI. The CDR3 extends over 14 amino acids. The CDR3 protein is CASSYLEAVQPQHF. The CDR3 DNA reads TGTGCCAGCAGTTACTTGGAGGCGGTGCAGCCCCAGCATTTT.

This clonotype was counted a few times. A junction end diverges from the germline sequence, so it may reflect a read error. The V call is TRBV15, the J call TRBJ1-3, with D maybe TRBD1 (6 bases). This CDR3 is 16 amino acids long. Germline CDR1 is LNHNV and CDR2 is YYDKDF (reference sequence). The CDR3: CATSRDGAGAGTTIYF. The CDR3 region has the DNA TGTGCCACCAGCAGAGATGGGGCAGGGGCTGGAACCACCATATATTTT.

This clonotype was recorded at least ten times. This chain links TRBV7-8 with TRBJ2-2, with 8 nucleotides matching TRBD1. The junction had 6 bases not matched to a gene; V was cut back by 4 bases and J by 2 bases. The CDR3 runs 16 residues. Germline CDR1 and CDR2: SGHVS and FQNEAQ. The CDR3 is CASSYSGQGNTGELFF. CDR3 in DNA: TGTGCCAGCAGCTATTCCGGACAGGGTAACACCGGGGAGCTGTTTTTT.

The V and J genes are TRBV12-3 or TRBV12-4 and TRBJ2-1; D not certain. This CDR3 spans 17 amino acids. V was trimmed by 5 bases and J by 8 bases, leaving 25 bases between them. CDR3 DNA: TGTGCCAGCAGTCAACGACCGGTGCGACCTCTTCCCCATGAGCAGTTCTTC. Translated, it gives CASSQRPVRPLPHEQFF.

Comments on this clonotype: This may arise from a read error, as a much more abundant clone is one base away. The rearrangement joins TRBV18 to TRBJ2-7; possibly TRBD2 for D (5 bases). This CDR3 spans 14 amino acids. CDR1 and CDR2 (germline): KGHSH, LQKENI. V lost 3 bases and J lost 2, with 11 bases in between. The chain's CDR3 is CASSPGATPYEQYF. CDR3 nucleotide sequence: TGTGCCAGCTCACCGGGAGCGACCCCCTACGAGCAGTACTTC.

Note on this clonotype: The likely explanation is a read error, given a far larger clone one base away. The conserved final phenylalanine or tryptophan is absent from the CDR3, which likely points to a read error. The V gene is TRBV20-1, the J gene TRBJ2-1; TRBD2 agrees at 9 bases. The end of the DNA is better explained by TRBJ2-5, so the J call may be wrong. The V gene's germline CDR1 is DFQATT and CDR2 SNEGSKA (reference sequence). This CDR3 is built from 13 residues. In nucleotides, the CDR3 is TGCAGTGCTAGTGCGGGGGGGCTCGAGACCCAGTACTGC. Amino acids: CSASAGGLETQYC.

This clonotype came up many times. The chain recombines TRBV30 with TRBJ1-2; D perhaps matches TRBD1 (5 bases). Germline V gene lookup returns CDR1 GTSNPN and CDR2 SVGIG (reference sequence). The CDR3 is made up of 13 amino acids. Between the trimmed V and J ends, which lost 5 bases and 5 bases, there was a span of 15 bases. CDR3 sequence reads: CAWCLVGGYGYTF. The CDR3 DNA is TGTGCCTGGTGCCTGGTTGGGGGGTATGGCTACACCTTC.

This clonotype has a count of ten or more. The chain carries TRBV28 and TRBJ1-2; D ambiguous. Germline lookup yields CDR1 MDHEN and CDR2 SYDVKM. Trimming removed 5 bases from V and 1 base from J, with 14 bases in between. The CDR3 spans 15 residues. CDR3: CASSPIGERNYGYTF. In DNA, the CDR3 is TGTGCCAGCAGTCCCATTGGGGAGCGTAACTATGGCTACACCTTC.

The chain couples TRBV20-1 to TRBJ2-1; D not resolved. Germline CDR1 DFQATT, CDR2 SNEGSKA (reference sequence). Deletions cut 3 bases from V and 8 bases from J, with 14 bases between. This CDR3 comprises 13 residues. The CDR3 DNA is TGCAGTGCTAGTAACCTGAGTGGCGATGAGCAGTTCTTC. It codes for CSASNLSGDEQFF.

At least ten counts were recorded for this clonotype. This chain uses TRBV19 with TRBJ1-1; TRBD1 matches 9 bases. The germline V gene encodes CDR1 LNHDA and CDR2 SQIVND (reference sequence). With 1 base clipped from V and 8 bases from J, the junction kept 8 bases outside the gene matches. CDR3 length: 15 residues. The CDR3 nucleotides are TGTGCCAGTAGTATAGTTCCCACAGGGGGCGCCGAAGCTTTCTTT. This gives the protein CASSIVPTGGAEAFF.

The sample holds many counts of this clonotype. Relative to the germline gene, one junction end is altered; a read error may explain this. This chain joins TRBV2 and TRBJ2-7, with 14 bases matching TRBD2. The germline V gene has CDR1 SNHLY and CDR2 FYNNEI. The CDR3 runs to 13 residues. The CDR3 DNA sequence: TGTGCCAGCTTGACCCCGGGACTAGCGGGGGCCCTCTTC. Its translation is CASLTPGLAGALF.

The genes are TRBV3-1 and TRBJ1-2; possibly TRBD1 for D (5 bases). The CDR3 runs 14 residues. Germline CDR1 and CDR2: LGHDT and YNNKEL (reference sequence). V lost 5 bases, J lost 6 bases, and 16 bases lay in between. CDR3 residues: CASSSQGPLDGYTF. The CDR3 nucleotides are TGTGCCAGCAGCTCCCAGGGACCGCTGGATGGCTACACCTTC.

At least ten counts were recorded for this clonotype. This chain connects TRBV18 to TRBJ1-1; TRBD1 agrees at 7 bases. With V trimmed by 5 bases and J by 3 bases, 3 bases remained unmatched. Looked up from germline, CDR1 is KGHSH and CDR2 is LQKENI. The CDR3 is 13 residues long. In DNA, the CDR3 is TGTGCCAGCTCAGGACAGGAGTACACTGAAGCTTTCTTT. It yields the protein CASSGQEYTEAFF.

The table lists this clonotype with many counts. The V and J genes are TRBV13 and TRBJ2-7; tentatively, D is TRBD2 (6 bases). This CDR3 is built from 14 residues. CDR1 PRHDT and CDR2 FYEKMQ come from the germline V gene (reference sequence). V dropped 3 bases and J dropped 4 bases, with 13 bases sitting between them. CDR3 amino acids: CASSLPGLPYEQYF. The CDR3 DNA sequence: TGTGCCAGCAGCTTGCCGGGACTCCCTTACGAGCAGTACTTC.

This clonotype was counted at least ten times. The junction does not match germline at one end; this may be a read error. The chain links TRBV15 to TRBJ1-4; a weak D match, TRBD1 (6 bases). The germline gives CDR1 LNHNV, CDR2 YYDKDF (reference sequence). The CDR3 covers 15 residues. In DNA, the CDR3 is TGTGCCACCAGCAGACTACGACAGGTGGATGAAAAGCTGTCTTTT. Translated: CATSRLRQVDEKLSF.

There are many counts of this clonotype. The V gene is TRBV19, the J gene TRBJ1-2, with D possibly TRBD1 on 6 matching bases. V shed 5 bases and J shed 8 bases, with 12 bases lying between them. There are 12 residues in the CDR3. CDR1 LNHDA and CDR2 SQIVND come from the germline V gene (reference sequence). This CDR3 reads CASSLRQAGYTF. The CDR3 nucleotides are TGTGCCAGTAGTCTCCGACAGGCGGGCTACACCTTC.

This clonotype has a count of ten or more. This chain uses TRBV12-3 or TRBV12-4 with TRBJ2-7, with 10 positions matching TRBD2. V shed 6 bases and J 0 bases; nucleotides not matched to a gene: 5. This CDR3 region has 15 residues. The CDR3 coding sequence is TGTGCCAGCAGGAAGAGCGGGAGGGACTCCTACGAGCAGTACTTC. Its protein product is CASRKSGRDSYEQYF.

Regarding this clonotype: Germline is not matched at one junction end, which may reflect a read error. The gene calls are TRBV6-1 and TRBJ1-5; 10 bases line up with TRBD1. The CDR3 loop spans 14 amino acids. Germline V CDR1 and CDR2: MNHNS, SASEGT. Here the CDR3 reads CASSMTGGKQPQHF. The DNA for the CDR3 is TGTGCCAGCAGTATGACAGGGGGCAAGCAGCCCCAGCATTTT.

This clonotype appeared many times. CDR3 amino acids: CASSYSAGNQETQYF. In DNA form, the CDR3 reads TGTGCCAGCAGTTACTCAGCCGGCAACCAAGAGACCCAGTACTTC. J is TRBJ2-5 and V is TRBV6-9; D uncertain. Germline CDR1 is MNHGY and CDR2 is SVAAGI. This CDR3 region has 15 residues. Deletions cut 3 bases from V and 0 bases from J, with 11 bases between.

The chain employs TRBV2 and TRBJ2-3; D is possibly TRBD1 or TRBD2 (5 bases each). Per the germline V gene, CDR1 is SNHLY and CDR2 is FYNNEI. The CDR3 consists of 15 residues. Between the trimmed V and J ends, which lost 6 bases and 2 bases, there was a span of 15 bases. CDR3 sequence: CASSPGPETTDTQYF. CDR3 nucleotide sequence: TGTGCCAGCAGCCCGGGACCCGAAACCACAGATACGCAGTATTTT.

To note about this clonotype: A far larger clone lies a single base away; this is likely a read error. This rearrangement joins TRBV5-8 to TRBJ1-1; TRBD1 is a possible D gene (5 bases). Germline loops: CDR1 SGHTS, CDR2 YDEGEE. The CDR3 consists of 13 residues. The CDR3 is CASSLGGLSEAFF. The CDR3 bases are TGCGCCAGCAGCTTGGGGGGTCTAAGTGAAGCTTTCTTT.